These 9 T cell receptor beta chains share one sample of origin, sequenced in a study of T cell clonality in common variable immunodeficiency (dated by TCRdb to the mid-2010s). Libraries were prepared through the immunoSEQ multiplex PCR assay. This immuneACCESS table, as held by TCRdb, lists in-frame sequences with V and J called but not all clones. Of the missing ones, under half trace to an unresolved V gene in checked studies; the others have no known cause. The table shows roughly 48,000 clones here, with no singletons. The ten largest clones capture less than 4% of the sample. The specimen sequenced was peripheral blood mononuclear cells. All receptors come from a person between 18 and 75 years old in good health.

This clone turned up a few times. Read coverage stops 3 residues before the CDR3 terminus; the germline J gene supplies the remainder. This chain uses TRBV30 with TRBJ2-2; D might be TRBD1 (5 bases). Germline assignment: CDR1 GTSNPN and CDR2 SVGIG (reference sequence). The CDR3 consists of 13 residues. The CDR3 here is CAWSRDGNSPLFF. The covered CDR3 bases are TGTGCCTGGTCCAGGGATGGTAATTCACCG.

This clone was picked up many times. The read gets to within 3 residues of the CDR3 end, and the germline J gene fills in the rest. This chain links TRBV2 with TRBJ2-2; 13 bases align to TRBD2. This CDR3 spans 16 amino acids. Looked up from germline, CDR1 is SNHLY and CDR2 is FYNNEI. After removal of 6 bases from V and 4 bases from J, the junction contained 5 bases not matched to a gene. The part of the CDR3 DNA that was read is TGTGCCAGCAGAGCCGGGACTAGCGGGGTCACCGGGGAG. Protein product: CASRAGTSGVTGE. The CDR3 in its entirety is CASRAGTSGVTGELFF. Based on the CDR3 plus reference TRBV2 and TRBJ2-2, the full variable domain is EPEVTQTPSHQVTQMGQEVILRCVPISNHLYFYWYRQILGQKVEFLVSFYNNEISEKSEIFDDQFSVERPDGSNFTLKIRSTKLEDSAMYFCASRAGTSGVTGELFFGEGSRLTVL.

This clone was observed a handful of times. The sequence runs out 3 residues before the end of the CDR3; the remainder is reconstructed from the germline J gene. J is TRBJ2-5 and V is TRBV6-2 or TRBV6-3; no firm D call. The CDR3 covers 14 residues. Trimming stripped 8 bases from V and 4 bases from J, with 17 bases between. Germline CDR1 and CDR2: MNHEY and SVGEGT. The CDR3 is CASQVGSFRETQYF. Incomplete CDR3 DNA: TGTGCCAGCCAAGTAGGGTCTTTCCGAGAGACC.

This clone was counted ten times or more. The read is 3 residues too short to cover the CDR3 end, so that end is filled in from the germline J gene. The gene calls are TRBV19 and TRBJ2-2; 13 bases line up with TRBD2. This CDR3 region has 18 residues. CDR1 is LNHDA and CDR2 is SQIVND in the germline V gene (reference sequence). V lost 4 bases to trimming and J lost 7 bases; unmatched junction nucleotides: 12. The chain's CDR3 is CASSTAGLAGDGGGELFF. CDR3 DNA (partial): TGTGCCAGTAGTACCGCAGGACTAGCGGGAGATGGTGGCGGGGAG.

In this sample, this clone turned up many times. Sequencing ends 3 residues short of the CDR3 end; the germline J gene provides the rest. The V gene is TRBV6-2 or TRBV6-3, the J gene TRBJ2-1; TRBD2 matches 12 bases. This CDR3 has 15 amino acids. The V and J ends lost 5 bases and 5 bases, in that order; junction bases with no gene match: 4. CDR1 and CDR2 from the germline V gene are MNHEY and SVGEGT. Incomplete CDR3 DNA: TGTGCCAGCAGTCCTAGCGGGAGGGTAAACAATGAG. It yields the protein CASSPSGRVNNE. The whole CDR3 region reads CASSPSGRVNNEQFF.

This clone was counted ten times or more. Coverage ceases 3 residues before the CDR3 finishes, and the germline J gene fills in the end. The chain couples TRBV18 to TRBJ1-1; TRBD1 might be the D (5 bases). The CDR3 consists of 15 residues. The germline gives CDR1 KGHSH, CDR2 LQKENI. Trimming pared 3 bases from V and 5 bases from J, leaving 16 bases between. The covered CDR3 bases are TGTGCCAGCTCACCGACAGCGGGCGACCAGACTGAA. Translating gives CASSPTAGDQTE. The full-length CDR3 reads as CASSPTAGDQTEAFF.

Note on this clone: Sequencing ends 3 residues short of the CDR3 end; the germline J gene provides the rest. The gene calls are TRBV5-1 and TRBJ1-2, with TRBD1 matching 11 bases. The trim removed 4 bases at V and 2 bases at J, leaving 7 bases unmatched. Germline-derived CDR1 and CDR2 are SGHRS and YFSETQ. This CDR3 contains 16 residues. CDR3 protein: CASSPVGTGGNYGYTF. CDR3 DNA, as far as it was read: TGCGCCAGCAGCCCAGTTGGGACAGGGGGGAACTATGGC.

This clone was seen more than once but under ten times. The CDR3 end lies 3 residues beyond the end of the read and is filled in from the germline J gene. This chain joins TRBV18 and TRBJ1-2, with a tentative D call TRBD1 (5 bases). CDR1 and CDR2 (germline): KGHSH, LQKENI. CDR3 length: 14 residues. The chain's CDR3 is CASSSKGRDHDYTF. The covered CDR3 bases are TGTGCCAGCTCATCTAAGGGCAGGGATCACGAC.

There are many counts of this clone. Read sequence stops 3 residues before the CDR3 end, and the germline J gene provides the missing end. The chain is built from TRBV29-1 and TRBJ2-1; D is unclear. Germline V gene sequence: CDR1 SQVTM, CDR2 ANQGSEA. Deletions cut 1 base from V and 6 bases from J, with 13 bases between. CDR3 length: 14 amino acids. Partial CDR3 DNA: TGCAGCGTTGAAGTTACGACTCCCAGCAATGAG. This gives the protein CSVEVTTPSNE. The full-length CDR3 reads as CSVEVTTPSNEQFF.